Presented here are 27 T cell receptor beta chains from one specimen sequenced in a study of human T cells and chemical hapten exposure. The time point: pre-sensitization, week 0. The treatment here: therapeutic diphenylcyclopropenone sensitization with weekly scalp DPC. TCRdb reprocessed the RACE reads with MiXCR, giving one entry per CDR3 protein. The sample shows approximately 370,000 distinct CDR3 sequences, over 5% of them seen only once. The source was whole blood, collected in connection with sensitization to the hapten diphenylcyclopropenone (DPC). These TCRs come from a woman aged 18 to 35 with alopecia areata. Some clones in this sample may be carry-over from other donors' samples.

Many counts were recorded for this clonotype. This chain joins TRBV6-5 and TRBJ1-2; a weak D match, TRBD1 (6 bases). The V and J ends lost 4 bases and 0 bases respectively, with 12 bases between them. In germline, CDR1 is MNHEY, CDR2 SVGAGI. This CDR3 spans 15 amino acids. The CDR3 reads CASSLGTHTNYGYTF. The CDR3 DNA follows: TGTGCCAGCAGTTTAGGGACACATACTAACTATGGCTACACCTTC.

This clonotype was seen ten or more times. This chain links TRBV6-5 with TRBJ2-2, with 11 bases aligning to TRBD1. The CDR3 length is 16 residues. V lost 5 bases and J lost 6; bases outside the gene matches: 8. Germline V gene sequence: CDR1 MNHEY, CDR2 SVGAGI. In DNA, the CDR3 is TGTGCCAGCAGTGGGACAGGGGGTAGTCGCGCCGGGGAGCTGTTTTTT. Its protein product is CASSGTGGSRAGELFF.

There are a few counts of this clonotype. The chain has TRBV19 and TRBJ2-5; 14 positions match TRBD2. Germline CDR1 and CDR2: LNHDA and SQIVND (reference sequence). With 4 bases clipped from V and 6 bases from J, the junction kept 10 bases outside the gene matches. The CDR3 loop spans 17 amino acids. The CDR3 loop reads CASSTPLTSGGVKTQYF. CDR3 in DNA: TGTGCCAGTAGTACCCCCTTGACTAGCGGGGGGGTAAAGACCCAGTACTTC.

This clonotype was seen only a few times. The CDR3 spells CSAWTSGKADTQYF. CDR3 coding DNA: TGCAGTGCTTGGACTAGCGGGAAGGCAGATACGCAGTATTTT. The rearrangement links TRBV20-1 to TRBJ2-3, with TRBD2 matching over 12 bases. Germline lookup yields CDR1 DFQATT and CDR2 SNEGSKA (reference sequence). The CDR3 extends over 14 amino acids. The trim removed 5 bases at V and 4 bases at J, leaving 4 bases unmatched.

This clonotype occurred many times. The rearrangement links TRBV10-3 to TRBJ2-1; D may be TRBD2 (6 bases). This CDR3 region has 12 residues. Trimming took 6 bases from V and 10 from J, leaving 13 bases between them. Germline V lookup: CDR1 ENHRY, CDR2 SYGVKD. CDR3 residues: CAIRPFGGEQFF. The CDR3 DNA reads as TGTGCCATCAGGCCCTTTGGGGGGGAGCAGTTCTTC.

This clonotype was seen many times. In DNA, the CDR3 is TGTGCCAGCAGTTTAGGGACTAGCGGAATCACAGATACGCAGTATTTT. It encodes CASSLGTSGITDTQYF. The chain carries TRBV12-3 or TRBV12-4 and TRBJ2-3; 10 nucleotides match TRBD2. Unmatched junction bases numbered 3, after V lost 1 base and J lost 2 bases. CDR3 length: 16 amino acids.

This clonotype was picked up many times. The rearrangement links TRBV25-1 to TRBJ1-2; D might be TRBD1 (5 bases). The V end lost 2 bases, the J end lost 3 bases, and 10 bases lay between the germline ends. The CDR3 is made up of 14 amino acids. Germline loops: CDR1 MGHDK, CDR2 SYGVNS. The CDR3 spells CASSEPGVDYGYTF. The CDR3 DNA reads TGTGCCAGCAGTGAACCGGGGGTCGACTATGGCTACACCTTC.

This clonotype was counted at least ten times. The chain has TRBV18 and TRBJ2-3; TRBD1 matches 7 bases. The CDR3 contains 15 residues. V trimming: 1 base; J trimming: 4 bases; junction bases outside the gene matches: 5. The V gene's germline CDR1 is KGHSH and CDR2 LQKENI. The CDR3 region is CASSPRTGYADTQYF. The CDR3 coding sequence is TGTGCCAGCTCACCACGGACAGGATATGCAGATACGCAGTATTTT.

This chain links TRBV29-1 with TRBJ1-2; D might be TRBD1 (6 bases). The CDR3 length is 12 residues. Trimming cost V 6 bases and J 4 bases, with 12 bases left between them. Germline CDR1 is SQVTM and CDR2 is ANQGSEA. CDR3 coding DNA: TGCAGCGTGTCCGGGACACCCTATGGCTACACCTTC. It yields the protein CSVSGTPYGYTF.

The J gene is TRBJ2-2, the V gene TRBV29-1, with 8 bases lining up with TRBD2. V lost 5 bases and J lost 4; bases outside the gene matches: 3. The CDR3 spans 13 residues. Germline V gene sequence: CDR1 SQVTM, CDR2 ANQGSEA. The CDR3 sequence is CSVSAGGTGELFF. CDR3 nucleotides: TGCAGCGTTTCTGCGGGGGGCACCGGGGAGCTGTTTTTT.

The CDR3 here is CASSSMGPPVGIQYF. The CDR3 DNA reads as TGTGCCAGCAGTTCCATGGGGCCCCCGGTCGGCATTCAGTACTTC. This rearrangement joins TRBV27 to TRBJ2-4, with a tentative D call TRBD1 (5 bases). In germline, CDR1 is MNHEY, CDR2 SMNVEV (reference sequence). This CDR3 has 15 amino acids. Deletions cut 4 bases from V and 9 bases from J, with 19 bases between.

This clonotype was observed once. It may be a read error: a sequence one base away is much more abundant. The chain uses TRBV29-1 and TRBJ2-1; D is undetermined. The germline gives CDR1 SQVTM, CDR2 ANQGSEA. V lost 3 bases to trimming and J lost 2 bases, with 11 bases between them. The CDR3 extends over 14 amino acids. Here the CDR3 reads CSVETPSPYNEQFF. CDR3 in DNA: TGCAGCGTTGAGACCCCGAGCCCCTACAATGAGCAGTTCTTC.

The rearrangement joins TRBV12-3 or TRBV12-4 to TRBJ2-1, with D maybe TRBD2 (5 bases). The V end lost 6 bases, the J end lost 11 bases, and 11 bases lay between the germline ends. The CDR3 spans 11 residues. CDR3 nucleotides: TGTGCCAGCAGGGCCCGGGATCAGCAGTTCTTC. It encodes CASRARDQQFF.

This rearrangement joins TRBV7-2 to TRBJ2-4, with TRBD2 as a possible D gene (6 bases). The CDR3 covers 17 residues. Germline-derived CDR1 and CDR2 are SGHTA and FQGNSA. The V end lost 3 bases, the J end lost 7 bases, and 22 bases lay between the germline ends. The CDR3 bases are TGTGCCAGCAGCTTCTCACCTGGGACTCGGGTTTTGAACATTCAGTACTTC. It is translated as CASSFSPGTRVLNIQYF. The complete variable domain, with remaining parts taken from reference TRBV7-2 and TRBJ2-4, reads GAGVSQSPSNKVTEKGKDVELRCDPISGHTALYWYRQSLGQGLEFLIYFQGNSAPDKSGLPSDRFSAERTGGSVSTLTIQRTQQEDSAVYLCASSFSPGTRVLNIQYFGAGTRLSVL.

The DNA of the CDR3 is TGTGCCAGCAGCCAAGATCATAGGCAGCCCCAGCATTTT. As protein: CASSQDHRQPQHF. The rearrangement joins TRBV4-2 to TRBJ1-5; D unresolved. The germline V gene encodes CDR1 LGHNA and CDR2 YNFKEQ. Trimming removed 0 bases at V and 7 bases at J, with 7 bases between. The CDR3 is 13 residues long.

This chain joins TRBV9 and TRBJ2-1; 9 bases map to TRBD1. Trimming took 4 bases from V and 8 from J; bases not matched to a gene: 4. Per germline, CDR1 SGDLS and CDR2 YYNGEE. The CDR3 runs 13 residues. CDR3 DNA: TGTGCCAGCAGCCGGACAGGGGTAGATGAGCAGTTCTTC. This encodes CASSRTGVDEQFF.

The table lists this clonotype with a few counts. J is TRBJ2-3 and V is TRBV9; TRBD1 agrees at 8 bases. This CDR3 has 15 residues. V was pared by 0 bases and J by 5 bases, with 5 bases of the junction left unmatched. CDR1 and CDR2 (germline): SGDLS, YYNGEE. As DNA, the CDR3 is TGTGCCAGCAGCGTAGGACAGGGGACCGGAGATACGCAGTATTTT. The encoded protein is CASSVGQGTGDTQYF.

This clonotype was observed a handful of times. The chain uses TRBV18 and TRBJ1-5; TRBD1 agrees at 7 bases. Germline lookup yields CDR1 KGHSH and CDR2 LQKENI. The CDR3 runs 15 residues. J gave up 3 bases and V 6 bases, and 8 bases lay outside the gene matches. The CDR3 nucleotides read TGTGCCAGCTCGATGACAGGGTGGTACAATCAGCCCCAGCATTTT. Translating it yields CASSMTGWYNQPQHF.

This rearrangement joins TRBV11-2 to TRBJ1-6, with a tentative D call TRBD1 (5 bases). Trimming shortened V by 4 bases and J by 1 base, and 17 bases separated the two germline ends. The CDR3 is 18 amino acids. Germline lookup yields CDR1 SGHAT and CDR2 FQNNGV. CDR3 sequence reads: CASSSRTGGGSYNSPLHF. The DNA for the CDR3 is TGTGCCAGCAGCTCCCGAACGGGCGGGGGATCCTATAATTCACCCCTCCACTTT.

This clonotype was seen at least ten times. The CDR3: CASSPLGTGDLRAGANVLTF. The CDR3, as DNA: TGTGCCAGCAGTCCCCTCGGGACAGGGGATTTAAGAGCTGGGGCCAACGTCCTGACTTTC. V is TRBV28 and J is TRBJ2-6, with 10 bases that match TRBD1. With V trimmed by 5 bases and J by 2 bases, 15 bases remained unmatched. Germline V gives CDR1 MDHEN, CDR2 SYDVKM. This CDR3 has 20 residues.

This chain joins TRBV3-1 and TRBJ1-3; 7 bases map to TRBD1. V shed 0 bases and J 0 bases; nucleotides not matched to a gene: 26. Germline assignment: CDR1 LGHDT and CDR2 YNNKEL (reference sequence). CDR3 length equals 24 residues. The CDR3 bases are TGTGCCAGCAGCCAAGATCCCACTAAAACCGGGACAGTGTTAATTTCGAGCTCTGGAAACACCATATATTTT. It codes for CASSQDPTKTGTVLISSSGNTIYF.

This clonotype was observed at least ten times. V and J are TRBV29-1 and TRBJ1-3, with D unclear. Between the trimmed V and J ends, which lost 4 bases and 1 base, there was a span of 8 bases. From germline, CDR1 is SQVTM and CDR2 ANQGSEA. CDR3 length: 13 amino acids. Here the CDR3 reads CSVGPESGNTIYF. The CDR3 DNA reads TGCAGCGTTGGTCCGGAATCTGGAAACACCATATATTTT. The complete variable domain, with remaining parts taken from reference TRBV29-1 and TRBJ1-3, reads SAVISQKPSRDICQRGTSLTIQCQVDSQVTMMFWYRQQPGQSLTLIATANQGSEATYESGFVIDKFPISRPNLTFSTLTVSNMSPEDSSIYLCSVGPESGNTIYFGEGSWLTVV.

The chain uses TRBV5-6 and TRBJ2-3, with D possibly matching TRBD2 (6 bases). This CDR3 region has 16 residues. Per the germline V gene, CDR1 is SGHDT and CDR2 is YYEEEE. The V and J ends lost 4 bases and 0 bases respectively, with 15 bases between them. CDR3 DNA sequence: TGTGCCAGCAGCGGACCGGGAGTTTCTAGCACAGATACGCAGTATTTT. Translated, it gives CASSGPGVSSTDTQYF.

The chain uses TRBV7-2 and TRBJ2-3; tentatively, D is TRBD2 (7 bases). The CDR3 sequence is 15 residues long. Germline V gene data show CDR1 as SGHTA and CDR2 as FQGNSA. V lost 6 bases and J lost 4, with 17 bases in between. CDR3 amino acids: CASRPSRGGADTQYF. In nucleotides, the CDR3 is TGTGCCAGCAGGCCGTCTCGCGGGGGCGCAGATACGCAGTATTTT.

This clonotype was seen a few times. The V call is TRBV20-1, the J call TRBJ2-7; either TRBD1 or TRBD2 may supply D (5 bases each). With 2 bases removed from V and 4 bases from J, the gap between germline ends came to 12 bases. Germline V CDR1 and CDR2: DFQATT, SNEGSKA (reference sequence). The CDR3 is made up of 13 amino acids. CDR3 bases: TGCAGTGCTAGACCGAGGGGATGGTACGAGCAGTACTTC. Protein sequence: CSARPRGWYEQYF.

In its sample, this clonotype was seen a few times. The chain recombines TRBV7-9 with TRBJ1-1; D uncertain. The CDR3 length is 14 residues. Per the germline V gene, CDR1 is SEHNR and CDR2 is FQNEAQ (reference sequence). Trimming shortened V by 3 bases and J by 0 bases, and 8 bases separated the two germline ends. Here the CDR3 reads CASSLWLLNTEAFF. CDR3 nucleotides: TGTGCCAGCAGCTTGTGGCTTCTGAACACTGAAGCTTTCTTT.

In this sample, this clonotype turned up many times. The chain is built from TRBV6-5 and TRBJ2-7; possible D gene TRBD1, 6 bases. CDR3 length: 13 amino acids. Germline V CDR1 and CDR2: MNHEY, SVGAGI. The V end lost 6 bases, the J end lost 3 bases, and 12 bases lay between the germline ends. For the CDR3, the DNA is TGTGCCAGCAGGCCGGGACACAGCTACGAGCAGTACTTC. Protein sequence: CASRPGHSYEQYF.